This T cell receptor (beta chain) is from a study of shared clonotypes between healthy human individuals. General observations from the study: Limitation of the genetic and exposure-history diversity represented came from the few donors. Larger richness was generally estimated for naive than memory subsets.

In regard to this clone: The antigen is unknown.

Here immunoSEQ multiplex PCR was the method, and the copy in TCRdb shows in-frame clones only, minus some. The data hold about 320,000 clones, with around 87% observed a single time. This CDR3 comprises 14 residues. Trimming cost V 0 bases and J 9 bases, with 15 bases left between them. CDR1 and CDR2 from the germline V gene are MGHRA and YSYEKL. J is TRBJ2-7 and V is TRBV4-1; D call uncertain. This TCR was recovered from a man aged 18 to 30 in good health. Input material: memory CD8+ T cells sorted from blood. Described subset: CD45RO+ cells pooled with CCR7-negative TemRA cells. CDR3 sequence reads: CASSQDVLQDGQYF. DNA for the CDR3: TGCGCCAGCAGCCAAGATGTTCTCCAAGACGGGCAGTACTTC.